The clone carrying this T cell receptor (beta chain) occurred once. From blood CD8+ and CD4+ T cells, the TCR beta chain was sequenced. Controls were drawn from healthy donors and were matched for age and sex. This sample was included in a study of CD8 T cells in Susac syndrome. An input of 0.5 to 1 ug of RNA was subjected to reverse transcription using random hexamers. Amplification of TCR beta CDR3 spanned 54 Vbeta and 13 Jbeta via immunoSEQ multiplex PCR. MiXCR, applied by TCRdb to the immunoSEQ multiplex PCR reads, yields one record per CDR3 protein. The table has approximately 100,000 distinct CDR3 sequences, approximately 90% seen once. The clonotype comes from a human donor in good health. Source material: CD8+ T cells from PBMCs.

The CDR3 sequence: CASSFYRGHSGNTIYF. For the CDR3, the DNA is TGTGCCAGCAGCTTTTACCGGGGCCACTCTGGAAACACCATATATTTT. The chain recombines TRBV7-9 with TRBJ1-3; D possibly corresponds to TRBD1 (5 bases). V was pared by 3 bases and J by 0 bases, with 12 bases between. The germline gives CDR1 SEHNR, CDR2 FQNEAQ (reference sequence). The CDR3 is 16 residues long.